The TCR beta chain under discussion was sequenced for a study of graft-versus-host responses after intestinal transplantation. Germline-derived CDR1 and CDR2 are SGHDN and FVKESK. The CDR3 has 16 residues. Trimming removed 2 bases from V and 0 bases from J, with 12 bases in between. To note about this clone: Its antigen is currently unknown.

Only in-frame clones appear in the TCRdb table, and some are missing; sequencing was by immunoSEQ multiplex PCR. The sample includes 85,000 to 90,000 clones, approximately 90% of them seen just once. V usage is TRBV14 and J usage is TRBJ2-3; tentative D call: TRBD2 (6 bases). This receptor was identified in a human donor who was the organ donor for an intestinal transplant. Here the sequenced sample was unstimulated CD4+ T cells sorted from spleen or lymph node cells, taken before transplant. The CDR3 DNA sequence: TGTGCCAGCAGCCAAATGTACGGGGGAAGCACAGATACGCAGTATTTT. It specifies CASSQMYGGSTDTQYF.